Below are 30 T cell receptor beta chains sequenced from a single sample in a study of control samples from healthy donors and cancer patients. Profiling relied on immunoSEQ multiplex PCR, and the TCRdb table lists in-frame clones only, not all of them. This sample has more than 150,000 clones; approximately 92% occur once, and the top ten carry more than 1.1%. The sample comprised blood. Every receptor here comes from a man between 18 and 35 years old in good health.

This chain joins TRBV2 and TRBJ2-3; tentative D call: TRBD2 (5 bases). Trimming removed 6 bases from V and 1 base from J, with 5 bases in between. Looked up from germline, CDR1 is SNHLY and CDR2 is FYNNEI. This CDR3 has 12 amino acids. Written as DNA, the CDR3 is TGTGCCAGCAGCGGGGGCACAGATACGCAGTATTTT. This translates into CASSGGTDTQYF.

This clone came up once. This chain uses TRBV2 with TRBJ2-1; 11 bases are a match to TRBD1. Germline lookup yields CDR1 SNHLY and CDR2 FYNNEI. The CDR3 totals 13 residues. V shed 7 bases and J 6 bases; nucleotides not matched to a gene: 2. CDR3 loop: CASKGTGGNEQFF. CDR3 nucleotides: TGTGCCAGCAAAGGGACAGGGGGCAATGAGCAGTTCTTC. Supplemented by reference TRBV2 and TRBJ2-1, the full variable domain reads EPEVTQTPSHQVTQMGQEVILRCVPISNHLYFYWYRQILGQKVEFLVSFYNNEISEKSEIFDDQFSVERPDGSNFTLKIRSTKLEDSAMYFCASKGTGGNEQFFGPGTRLTVL.

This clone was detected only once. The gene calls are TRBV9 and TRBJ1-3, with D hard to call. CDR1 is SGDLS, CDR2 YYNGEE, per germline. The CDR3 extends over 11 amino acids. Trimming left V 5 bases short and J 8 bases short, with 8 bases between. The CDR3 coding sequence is TGTGCCAGCAGGTCGGGTTACACCATATATTTT. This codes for CASRSGYTIYF. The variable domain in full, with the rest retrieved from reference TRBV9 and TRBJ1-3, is DSGVTQTPKHLITATGQRVTLRCSPRSGDLSVYWYQQSLDQGLQFLIQYYNGEERAKGNILERFSAQQFPDLHSELNLSSLELGDSALYFCASRSGYTIYFGEGSWLTVV.

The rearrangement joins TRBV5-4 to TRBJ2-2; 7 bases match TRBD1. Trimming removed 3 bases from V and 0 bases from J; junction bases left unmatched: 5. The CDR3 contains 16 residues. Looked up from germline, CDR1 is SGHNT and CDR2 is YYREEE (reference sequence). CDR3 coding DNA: TGTGCCAGCAGCTACAGGGGAGCGCCGAACACCGGGGAGCTGTTTTTT. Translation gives CASSYRGAPNTGELFF.

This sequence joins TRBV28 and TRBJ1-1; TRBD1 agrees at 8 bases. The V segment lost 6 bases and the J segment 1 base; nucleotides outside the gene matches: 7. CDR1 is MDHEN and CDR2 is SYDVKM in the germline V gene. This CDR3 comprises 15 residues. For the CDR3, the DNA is TGTGCCAGCAGCCGTCCCGGGACAGGGAACACTGAAGCTTTCTTT. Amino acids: CASSRPGTGNTEAFF.

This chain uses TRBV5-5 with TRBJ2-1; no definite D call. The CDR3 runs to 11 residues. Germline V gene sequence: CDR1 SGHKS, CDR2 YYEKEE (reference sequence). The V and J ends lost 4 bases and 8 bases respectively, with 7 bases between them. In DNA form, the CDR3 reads TGTGCCAGCAGCCCGAAATATGAGCAGTTCTTC. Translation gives CASSPKYEQFF.

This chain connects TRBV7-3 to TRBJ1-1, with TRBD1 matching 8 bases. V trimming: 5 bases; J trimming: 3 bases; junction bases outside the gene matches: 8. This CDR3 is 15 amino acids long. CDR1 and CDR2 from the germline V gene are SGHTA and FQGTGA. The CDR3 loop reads CASSPTGQGHTEAFF. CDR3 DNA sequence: TGTGCCAGCAGCCCGACCGGACAGGGCCACACTGAAGCTTTCTTT.

Here the CDR3 DNA reads TGCGCCAGCAGTTCCTACAGAACTCCGGGACTAGCGGGGGAGTTGGATACGCAGTATTTT. Translated: CASSSYRTPGLAGELDTQYF. V gene TRBV10-1 combines with J gene TRBJ2-3; 14 bases fit TRBD2. CDR1 is WNHNN and CDR2 is SYGVQD in the germline V gene (reference sequence). Losses at the gene ends were 5 bases for V and 6 bases for J; bases not matched to a gene: 19. The CDR3 loop spans 20 amino acids.

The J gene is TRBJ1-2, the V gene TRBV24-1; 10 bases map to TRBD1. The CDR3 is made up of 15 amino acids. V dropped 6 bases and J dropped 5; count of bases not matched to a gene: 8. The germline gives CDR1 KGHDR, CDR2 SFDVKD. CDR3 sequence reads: CATSHGQGVLYGYTF. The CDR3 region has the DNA TGTGCCACCAGTCACGGACAGGGGGTTTTGTATGGCTACACCTTC.

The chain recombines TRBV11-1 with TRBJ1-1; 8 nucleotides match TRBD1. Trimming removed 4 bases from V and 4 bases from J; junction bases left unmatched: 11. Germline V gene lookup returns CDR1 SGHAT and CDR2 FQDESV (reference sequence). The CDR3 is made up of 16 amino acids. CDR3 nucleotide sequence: TGTGCCAGCAGCTGGATCCAGGGACAGGTGGGCACTGAAGCTTTCTTT. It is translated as CASSWIQGQVGTEAFF.

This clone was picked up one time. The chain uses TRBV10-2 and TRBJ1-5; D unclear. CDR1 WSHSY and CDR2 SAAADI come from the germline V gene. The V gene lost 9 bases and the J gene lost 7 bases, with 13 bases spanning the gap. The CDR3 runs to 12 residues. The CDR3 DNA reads TGCGCCAGGTGGGAGTATGAACAGCCCCAGCATTTT. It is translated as CARWEYEQPQHF.

CDR3: CASSQDRLGRYEQYF. The CDR3, as DNA: TGTGCCAGCAGCCAAGATCGGCTGGGTAGATACGAGCAGTACTTC. The rearrangement links TRBV3-1 (or the pseudogene TRBV3-2) to TRBJ2-7; D not resolved. The CDR3 is made up of 15 amino acids. Germline V gene sequence: CDR1 LGHDT, CDR2 YNNKEL (reference sequence). V gave up 0 bases and J gave up 4 bases, with 13 bases separating them.

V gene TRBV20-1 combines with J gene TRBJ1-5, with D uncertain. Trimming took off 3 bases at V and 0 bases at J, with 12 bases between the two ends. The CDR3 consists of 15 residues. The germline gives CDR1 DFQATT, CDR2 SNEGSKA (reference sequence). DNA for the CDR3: TGCAGTGCTAGTCAGGAGTGGGTTAGCAATCAGCCCCAGCATTTT. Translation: CSASQEWVSNQPQHF.

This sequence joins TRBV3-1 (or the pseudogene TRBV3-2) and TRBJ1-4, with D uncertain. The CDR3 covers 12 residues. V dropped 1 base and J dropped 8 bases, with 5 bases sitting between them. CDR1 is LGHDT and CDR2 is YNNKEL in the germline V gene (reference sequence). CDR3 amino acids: CASSQGGEKLFF. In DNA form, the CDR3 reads TGTGCCAGCAGCCAAGGAGGCGAAAAACTGTTTTTT.

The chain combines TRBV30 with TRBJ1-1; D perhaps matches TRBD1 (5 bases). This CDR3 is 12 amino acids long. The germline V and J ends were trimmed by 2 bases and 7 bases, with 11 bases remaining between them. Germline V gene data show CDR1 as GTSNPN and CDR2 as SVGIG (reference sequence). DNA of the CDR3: TGTGCCTGGAGTCCGGGGGTTGTTGAAGCTTTCTTT. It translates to CAWSPGVVEAFF.

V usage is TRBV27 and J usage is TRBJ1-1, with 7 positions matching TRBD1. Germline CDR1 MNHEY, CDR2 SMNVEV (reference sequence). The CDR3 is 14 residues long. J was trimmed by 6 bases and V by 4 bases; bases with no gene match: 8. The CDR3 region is CASSSQGVGAEAFF. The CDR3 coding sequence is TGTGCCAGCAGTTCGCAGGGGGTAGGCGCTGAAGCTTTCTTT.

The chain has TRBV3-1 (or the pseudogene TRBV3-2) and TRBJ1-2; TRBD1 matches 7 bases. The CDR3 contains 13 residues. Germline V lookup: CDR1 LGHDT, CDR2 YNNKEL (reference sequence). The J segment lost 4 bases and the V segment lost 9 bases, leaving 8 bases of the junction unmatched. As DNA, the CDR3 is TGTGCCAGACGACAGGGCGGCTTCTATGGCTACACCTTC. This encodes CARRQGGFYGYTF.

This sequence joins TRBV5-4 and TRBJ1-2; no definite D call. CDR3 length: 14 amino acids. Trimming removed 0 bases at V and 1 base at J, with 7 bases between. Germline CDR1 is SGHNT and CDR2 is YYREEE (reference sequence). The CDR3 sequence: CASSLDRLNYGYTF. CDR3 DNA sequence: TGTGCCAGCAGCTTGGACAGACTTAACTATGGCTACACCTTC. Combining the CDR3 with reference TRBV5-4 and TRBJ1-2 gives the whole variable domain ETGVTQSPTHLIKTRGQQVTLRCSSQSGHNTVSWYQQALGQGPQFIFQYYREEENGRGNFPPRFSGLQFPNYSSELNVNALELDDSALYLCASSLDRLNYGYTFGSGTRLTVV.

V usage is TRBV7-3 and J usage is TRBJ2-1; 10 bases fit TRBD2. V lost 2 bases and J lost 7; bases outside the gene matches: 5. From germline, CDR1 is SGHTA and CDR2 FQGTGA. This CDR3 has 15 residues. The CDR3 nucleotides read TGTGCCAGCAGCTTAGAACTAGCGGGGACGAATGAGCAGTTCTTC. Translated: CASSLELAGTNEQFF.

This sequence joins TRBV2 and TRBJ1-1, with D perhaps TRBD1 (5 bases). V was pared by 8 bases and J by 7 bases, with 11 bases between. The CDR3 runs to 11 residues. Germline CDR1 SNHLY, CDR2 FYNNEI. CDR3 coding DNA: TGTGCCAGCGCATTGGGGGGTGAAGCTTTCTTT. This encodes CASALGGEAFF.

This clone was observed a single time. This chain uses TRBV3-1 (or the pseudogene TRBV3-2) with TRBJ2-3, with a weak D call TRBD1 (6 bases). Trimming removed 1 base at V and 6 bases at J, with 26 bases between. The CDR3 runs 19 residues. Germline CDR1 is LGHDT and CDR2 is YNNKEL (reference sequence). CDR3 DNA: TGTGCCAGCAGCCAAGGTCCTCATACAGGGTCGTCCGTCGAGGATACGCAGTATTTT. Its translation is CASSQGPHTGSSVEDTQYF.

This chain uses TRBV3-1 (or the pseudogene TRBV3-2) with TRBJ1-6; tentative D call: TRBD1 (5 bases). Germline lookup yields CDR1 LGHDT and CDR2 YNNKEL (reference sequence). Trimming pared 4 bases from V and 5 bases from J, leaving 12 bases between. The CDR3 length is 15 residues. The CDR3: CASSPLGDNNSPLHF. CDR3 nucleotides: TGTGCCAGCAGCCCCCTAGGGGATAATAATTCACCCCTCCACTTT.

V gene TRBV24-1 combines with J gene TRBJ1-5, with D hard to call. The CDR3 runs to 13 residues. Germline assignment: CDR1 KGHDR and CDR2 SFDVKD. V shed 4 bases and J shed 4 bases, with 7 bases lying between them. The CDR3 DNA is TGTGCCACCAGTGACACGGGAAATCAGCCCCAGCATTTT. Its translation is CATSDTGNQPQHF.

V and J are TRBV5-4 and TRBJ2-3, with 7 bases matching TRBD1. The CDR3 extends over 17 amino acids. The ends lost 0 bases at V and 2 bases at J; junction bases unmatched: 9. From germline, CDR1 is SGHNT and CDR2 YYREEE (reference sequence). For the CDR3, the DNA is TGTGCCAGCAGCTTGGGGGCAGGGGGACCCCCCACAGATACGCAGTATTTT. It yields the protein CASSLGAGGPPTDTQYF.

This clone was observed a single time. CDR3 in DNA: TGTGCCAGCAGCGACGGACAGGGAGCTTTCTTT. This encodes CASSDGQGAFF. The chain combines TRBV27 with TRBJ1-1; 8 bases fit TRBD1. The length of the CDR3 is 11 residues. Germline values: CDR1 MNHEY, CDR2 SMNVEV (reference sequence). Unmatched junction bases numbered 4, after V lost 6 bases and J lost 10 bases.

CDR3 sequence reads: CAWSVPGFGDSPLHF. The CDR3 bases are TGTGCCTGGAGTGTACCGGGTTTCGGTGATTCACCCCTCCACTTT. This rearrangement joins TRBV30 to TRBJ1-6; D not resolved. Trimming pared 0 bases from V and 8 bases from J, leaving 14 bases between. The CDR3 is made up of 15 amino acids. Germline CDR1 GTSNPN, CDR2 SVGIG (reference sequence).

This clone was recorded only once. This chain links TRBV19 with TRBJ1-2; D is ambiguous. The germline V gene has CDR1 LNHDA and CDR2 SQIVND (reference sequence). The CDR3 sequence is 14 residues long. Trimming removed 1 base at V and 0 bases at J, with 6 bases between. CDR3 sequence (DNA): TGTGCCAGTAGTATAGGCCGCTCTAACTATGGCTACACCTTC. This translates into CASSIGRSNYGYTF.

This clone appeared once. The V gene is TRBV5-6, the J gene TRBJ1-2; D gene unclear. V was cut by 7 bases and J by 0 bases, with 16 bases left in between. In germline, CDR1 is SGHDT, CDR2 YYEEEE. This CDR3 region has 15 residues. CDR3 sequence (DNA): TGTGCCAGCCATTTATCAGGAAGCCCTAACTATGGCTACACCTTC. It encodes CASHLSGSPNYGYTF.

The CDR3: CATSDAQGASSYNEQFF. DNA of the CDR3: TGTGCCACCAGTGATGCACAGGGGGCGAGCTCCTACAATGAGCAGTTCTTC. The rearrangement joins TRBV24-1 to TRBJ2-1, with TRBD1 matching 9 bases. Germline trimming cut 3 bases from V and 0 bases from J; bases unmatched to any gene: 5. The CDR3 length is 17 residues. Germline CDR1 KGHDR, CDR2 SFDVKD.

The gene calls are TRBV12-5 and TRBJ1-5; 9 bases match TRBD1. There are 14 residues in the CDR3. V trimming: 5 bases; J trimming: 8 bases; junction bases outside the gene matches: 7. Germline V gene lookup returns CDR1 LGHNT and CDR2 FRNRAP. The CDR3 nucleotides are TGTGCTAGTGGTCAGGACAGGGGATACAAGCCCCAGCATTTT. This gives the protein CASGQDRGYKPQHF. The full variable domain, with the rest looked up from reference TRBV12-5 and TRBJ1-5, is DARVTQTPRHKVTEMGQEVTMRCQPILGHNTVFWYRQTMMQGLELLAYFRNRAPLDDSGMPKDRFSAEMPDATLATLKIQPSEPRDSAVYFCASGQDRGYKPQHFGDGTRLSIL.